Reported below is one TCR beta chain. This specimen comes from a study of neoadjuvant anti-PD-1 for oral cavity cancer. This table comes from immunoSEQ multiplex PCR, and its TCRdb copy is limited to in-frame clones, with some not included. The table has just under 70,000 clones, approximately 85% seen once; the top ten hold less than 4%. The CDR3 loop spans 14 amino acids. With V trimmed by 5 bases and J by 2 bases, 4 bases remained unmatched. Per the germline V gene, CDR1 is MNHEY and CDR2 is SVGAGI. Time point of the sample: after neoadjuvant nivolumab, at surgical resection. The receptor was derived from a person aged 35-79 years with oral cavity squamous cell carcinoma. The V and J genes are TRBV6-5 and TRBJ2-7, with 9 bases aligning to TRBD1. Sample: PBMCs, taken after nivolumab (anti-PD-1) treatment. As DNA, the CDR3 is TGTGCCAGCAGTGGGGACAGGGCGGCCTACGAGCAGTACTTC. Translated, it gives CASSGDRAAYEQYF.